The present T cell receptor (beta chain) was sequenced within a study of CD8 T cells in cerebrospinal fluid in Alzheimer's disease. Reanalyzing the 10x single-cell sequencing reads, TCRdb keeps one entry per CDR3 protein, without DNA. The table for this sample gives about 700 distinct CDR3 sequences. There are 16 residues in the CDR3. CDR1 SGHTA and CDR2 FQGNSA come from the germline V gene. In regard to this clonotype: The antigen is undetermined.

Study results and caveats: Healthy subjects less often had a clone of at least 3% than Alzheimer's patients.

A live/dead marker was used to sort live CSF cells for droplet sequencing. This TCR was recovered from a human donor with Alzheimer's disease. This rearrangement joins TRBV7-2 to TRBJ2-2; the D call from TCRdb, TRBD1, cannot be confirmed without DNA. Sequenced sample: cerebrospinal fluid. CDR3 sequence: CASSLATGQGARGTFF. Full variable domain (missing parts from reference TRBV7-2 and TRBJ2-2): GAGVSQSPSNKVTEKGKDVELRCDPISGHTALYWYRQSLGQGLEFLIYFQGNSAPDKSGLPSDRFSAERTGGSVSTLTIQRTQQEDSAVYLCASSLATGQGARGTFFGEGSRLTVL.